These T cell receptor beta chains were read from a single sample in a study of regulatory dendritic cells for organ transplantation. Data came from immunoSEQ multiplex PCR; TCRdb stores just in-frame clones and leaves some out. The table shows 30,000 or so clones, with 82% occurring only once. Sequenced material: naive CD8+ T cells from blood. All receptors come from a human donor in good health. Each CDR3 is given with its conserved first and last residue. The D gene is left open where the match is weak. Clone sizes are given selectively: once, few, many, or a class where the clone is expanded.

J | V | size | D | DNA | CDR3
TRBJ2-7 | TRBV19 | once | TRBD1 | TGTGCCAGTAGTATACGACAGGGGGATTACGAGCAGTACTTC | CASSIRQGDYEQYF
TRBJ2-7 | TRBV5-6 | . | . | TGTGCCAGCAGCTTGGAACGGGAGAGATTTGGCGAGCAGTACTTC | CASSLERERFGEQYF
TRBJ2-3 | TRBV6-5 | . | TRBD1 | TGTGCCAGCAGTACCGGGACAGGGGAGTATTTT | CASSTGTGEYF
TRBJ2-3 | TRBV18 | . | TRBD2 | TGTGCCAGCTCACCAGTGGCTAGCGGGGAAGATACGCAGTATTTT | CASSPVASGEDTQYF
TRBJ2-7 | TRBV9 | . | TRBD2 | TGTGCCAGCAGCGCTAGTTTAGCGGGGGGGTTTTACGAGCAGTACTTC | CASSASLAGGFYEQYF
TRBJ2-7 | TRBV6-1 | . | . | TGTGCCAGCAGATTGGACAGCTCCTACGAGCAGTACTTC | CASRLDSSYEQYF
TRBJ2-2 | TRBV5-1 | . | TRBD1 | TGCGCCAGCAGCTTGGTTCCCGACAGGGGGGCCGGGGAGCTGTTTTTT | CASSLVPDRGAGELFF
TRBJ2-3 | TRBV27 | . | . | TGTGCCAGCAGCCAGGGGCTTTCTTTCACAGATACGCAGTATTTT | CASSQGLSFTDTQYF
TRBJ2-1 | TRBV4-2 | once | TRBD2 | TGTGCCAGCAGCGCCATGACTAGCGGGGTCTTCAATGAGCAGTTCTTC | CASSAMTSGVFNEQFF
TRBJ2-3 | TRBV5-6 | . | . | TGTGCCAGCAGCCCGCTCGGGGGCACAGATACGCAGTATTTT | CASSPLGGTDTQYF
TRBJ1-1 | TRBV9 | . | . | TGTGCCAGCAGCGTAGGACAACTGAACACTGAAGCTTTCTTT | CASSVGQLNTEAFF
TRBJ2-1 | TRBV11-1 | . | . | TGTGCCAGCAGCTTAGCAGGAAGGACACAAAATGAGCAGTTCTTC | CASSLAGRTQNEQFF
TRBJ2-5 | TRBV9 | . | . | TGTGCCAGCAGCGGGGGCCTGCAAGAGACCCAGTACTTC | CASSGGLQETQYF
TRBJ1-1 | TRBV2 | few | . | TGTGCCAGCAGTCCGGGACACAACACTGAAGCTTTCTTT | CASSPGHNTEAFF
TRBJ2-7 | TRBV11-3 | . | TRBD2 | TGTGCCAGCAAAGAGGCTAGCGGGGCCTCCTACGAGCAGTACTTC | CASKEASGASYEQYF
TRBJ2-1 | TRBV7-9 | . | TRBD2 | TGTGCCAGCAGCTTAGACGGGGGGGCGGATGAGCAGTTCTTC | CASSLDGGADEQFF
TRBJ2-7 | TRBV7-6 | . | TRBD1 | TGTGCCAGCAGCCAAGACGGACAGGGGGTCGAGCAGTACTTC | CASSQDGQGVEQYF
TRBJ2-7 | TRBV9 | . | TRBD1 | TGTGCCAGCAGCCCCTGGGACAGTTCATACGAGCAGTACTTC | CASSPWDSSYEQYF